Each of the 4 T cell receptor beta chains below was sequenced from the same sample in a study of shared clonotypes between healthy human individuals (dated by TCRdb to the early 2020s). The library was obtained by the immunoSEQ multiplex PCR assay. TCRdb holds this immuneACCESS table with in-frame rearrangements only. Some clones are missing; in checked studies, unresolved V genes explain under half, and the rest has no known cause. The sample table shows about 490,000 clones, and 70% to 85% are seen once. Around 12% of the sample lies in the top ten. Input material: PBMCs. The receptors originated from a woman aged 40 to 49 in good health. Some clones in this sample may be carry-over from other donors' samples.

The count of this clone is one. The chain is built from TRBV11-1 and TRBJ2-2; D is uncertain. CDR1 and CDR2 (germline): SGHAT, FQDESV (reference sequence). This CDR3 is built from 17 residues. Deletions cut 5 bases from V and 3 bases from J, with 19 bases between. CDR3 sequence reads: CASSQDRITKHTGELFF. As DNA, the CDR3 is TGTGCCAGCAGCCAGGACCGTATAACTAAACACACCGGGGAGCTGTTTTTT.

This rearrangement joins TRBV15 to TRBJ2-7, with 7 bases fitting TRBD2. Germline CDR1 reads LNHNV; CDR2 reads YYDKDF (reference sequence). This CDR3 has 13 amino acids. The V and J ends lost 0 bases and 12 bases, in that order; junction bases with no gene match: 8. The CDR3 spells CATSRDLGGTLYF. In DNA form, the CDR3 reads TGTGCCACCAGCAGAGATCTGGGGGGGACGTTGTACTTC.

This sequence joins TRBV7-9 and TRBJ2-6; D possibly corresponds to TRBD1 (5 bases). Germline CDR1 SEHNR, CDR2 FQNEAQ (reference sequence). This CDR3 has 15 residues. The V and J ends lost 8 bases and 2 bases respectively, with 13 bases between them. Here the CDR3 reads CASPLDSAGANVLTF. The CDR3 nucleotides are TGTGCCAGCCCCCTCGACAGTGCTGGGGCCAACGTCCTGACTTTC.

The chain uses TRBV5-6 and TRBJ1-3; D perhaps matches TRBD1 (6 bases). The V gene's germline CDR1 is SGHDT and CDR2 YYEEEE. The CDR3 consists of 14 residues. Trimming shortened V by 4 bases and J by 3 bases, and 11 bases separated the two germline ends. CDR3 protein: CASSTGTYGNTIYF. For the CDR3, the DNA is TGTGCCAGCAGCACAGGGACATATGGAAACACCATATATTTT.